The 12 T cell receptor beta chains below come from one sample, sequenced in a study of shared clonotypes between healthy human individuals. Data came from immunoSEQ multiplex PCR; TCRdb stores just in-frame clones and leaves some out. The repertoire has a few million clones, around 94% of them found once; the top ten carry around 0.15%. Sequenced sample: naive CD4+ T cells sorted from blood. The subset is: CD45RA+ positively selected. Receptor source: a man between 18 and 29 years old in good health.

This clone was picked up one time. The V gene is TRBV28, the J gene TRBJ1-1, with D hard to call. The CDR3 loop spans 13 amino acids. Germline V gene lookup returns CDR1 MDHEN and CDR2 SYDVKM. Trimming stripped 4 bases from V and 2 bases from J, with 8 bases between. The CDR3 is CASSSRTNTEAFF. CDR3 nucleotides: TGTGCCAGCAGTTCAAGGACCAACACTGAAGCTTTCTTT.

The J gene is TRBJ2-1, the V gene TRBV9, with 10 bases fitting TRBD2. Germline V CDR1 and CDR2: SGDLS, YYNGEE. The junction had 7 bases not matched to a gene; V was cut back by 0 bases and J by 7 bases. The CDR3 loop spans 16 amino acids. The CDR3 loop reads CASSVEASGRLNEQFF. CDR3 DNA: TGTGCCAGCAGCGTAGAGGCTAGCGGGAGATTAAATGAGCAGTTCTTC.

V usage is TRBV4-3 and J usage is TRBJ2-1; a possible D gene is TRBD2 (6 bases). This CDR3 has 16 residues. V lost 0 bases to trimming and J lost 2 bases, with 11 bases between them. The germline V gene encodes CDR1 LGHNA and CDR2 YSLEER. The CDR3 bases are TGCGCCAGCAGCCAAGAACTAGCAGGGACCTACAATGAGCAGTTCTTC. Translating gives CASSQELAGTYNEQFF.

This clone was found once. V and J are TRBV5-1 and TRBJ2-5; D is unresolved. Germline CDR1 reads SGHRS; CDR2 reads YFSETQ. V was shortened by 4 bases and J by 1 base, with 8 bases between the two germline ends. There are 13 residues in the CDR3. The CDR3 bases are TGCGCCAGCAGCGCAGGAGTCCAAGAGACCCAGTACTTC. This translates into CASSAGVQETQYF.

This chain links TRBV7-9 with TRBJ2-7; 7 bases agree with TRBD1. Germline CDR1 reads SEHNR; CDR2 reads FQNEAQ (reference sequence). The CDR3 consists of 13 residues. J lost 5 bases, V lost 3 bases, and 4 bases had no gene match. The CDR3: CASSLTGSHEQYF. CDR3 coding DNA: TGTGCCAGCAGCTTGACAGGGTCCCACGAGCAGTACTTC.

The chain employs TRBV11-2 and TRBJ1-4; 9 bases line up with TRBD1. The trim removed 4 bases at V and 8 bases at J, leaving 8 bases unmatched. The length of the CDR3 is 15 residues. Germline CDR1 reads SGHAT; CDR2 reads FQNNGV. CDR3 coding DNA: TGTGCCAGCAGCTCCGTGGGACAGGGTGGCGAAAAACTGTTTTTT. It translates to CASSSVGQGGEKLFF.

Concerning this clone itself: Within the sample, other DNA sequences also encode this same CDR3. The chain has TRBV18 and TRBJ1-1; TRBD1 is a possible D gene (5 bases). This CDR3 contains 13 residues. Germline V CDR1 and CDR2: KGHSH, LQKENI. V was trimmed by 3 bases and J by 4 bases, leaving 9 bases between them. The DNA for the CDR3 is TGTGCCAGCTCACCCAGGGAGTCCACTGAAGCTTTCTTT. This translates into CASSPRESTEAFF.

The V call is TRBV10-1, the J call TRBJ2-1; TRBD1 matches at 8 bases. Germline lookup yields CDR1 WNHNN and CDR2 SYGVQD (reference sequence). V lost 7 bases, J lost 9 bases, and 11 bases stayed unmatched. This CDR3 contains 14 residues. The CDR3 region has the DNA TGCGCCAGCAATCGGACAGGGAGGCCAAGTGAGCAGTTCTTC. As protein: CASNRTGRPSEQFF.

The rearrangement joins TRBV13 to TRBJ1-2; D unresolved. This CDR3 region has 14 residues. Trimming stripped 5 bases from V and 3 bases from J, with 13 bases between. The germline V gene encodes CDR1 PRHDT and CDR2 FYEKMQ (reference sequence). CDR3 sequence reads: CASSRPVDHYGYTF. In DNA form, the CDR3 reads TGTGCCAGCAGCCGCCCCGTAGATCACTATGGCTACACCTTC.

About this clone: Other DNA sequences in the same sample also yield this CDR3. This chain uses TRBV5-4 with TRBJ2-1, with 7 bases that match TRBD2. The CDR3 has 15 amino acids. Germline V CDR1 and CDR2: SGHNT, YYREEE (reference sequence). V lost 0 bases, J lost 4 bases, and 4 bases stayed unmatched. CDR3 DNA: TGTGCCAGCAGCTTGGTGGGAGGGCCGTACAATGAGCAGTTCTTC. Its protein product is CASSLVGGPYNEQFF.

The genes are TRBV6-1 and TRBJ2-2, with D perhaps matching TRBD2 (6 bases). The CDR3 is 15 residues long. Per the germline V gene, CDR1 is MNHNS and CDR2 is SASEGT. Trimming removed 7 bases from V and 0 bases from J, with 12 bases in between. The CDR3 reads CASNWGDANTGELFF. The CDR3 DNA reads as TGTGCCAGCAATTGGGGGGATGCGAACACCGGGGAGCTGTTTTTT.

This chain connects TRBV7-9 to TRBJ1-1, with a weak D call TRBD1 (6 bases). Germline loops: CDR1 SEHNR, CDR2 FQNEAQ (reference sequence). The CDR3 has 15 amino acids. The V and J ends lost 1 base and 3 bases respectively, with 12 bases between them. CDR3 DNA: TGTGCCAGCAGCTTAGTCCGGGACAAGGACACTGAAGCTTTCTTT. Protein product: CASSLVRDKDTEAFF.